This T cell receptor beta chain was sequenced in a study of blood T cell repertoires in COVID-19. Background on the study: COVID-19 samples collected from the United States, Italy and Spain covered acute and convalescent phases.

In the authors' methods: The assay estimated nucleated cells by amplifying reference gene primers. The assay was immunoSEQ multiplex PCR, and TCRdb's table has in-frame clones only and misses some. V and J calls and clone size are copied from that table; D and trimming were computed from the DNA. The top ten hold approximately 1% of the sample, which has 300,000 to 450,000 clones, about 90% seen once. Clinical history reported by participants formed the basis on which cohorts were assigned. Within the 2 weeks before study entry, each person in the exposed group met a COVID-19 case. The specimen was PBMCs or T cells enriched from blood (not recorded which). This TCR came from a woman aged 30 to 39 who had been exposed to COVID-19.

The CDR3 coding sequence is TGTGCCAGCAGCTTGAGTTCGCGGGACTACGAGCAGTACTTC. Translating gives CASSLSSRDYEQYF. This chain connects TRBV7-9 to TRBJ2-7; D possibly corresponds to TRBD2 (6 bases). Trimming left V 3 bases short and J 3 bases short, with 12 bases between. This CDR3 has 14 amino acids. Germline CDR1 SEHNR, CDR2 FQNEAQ (reference sequence).